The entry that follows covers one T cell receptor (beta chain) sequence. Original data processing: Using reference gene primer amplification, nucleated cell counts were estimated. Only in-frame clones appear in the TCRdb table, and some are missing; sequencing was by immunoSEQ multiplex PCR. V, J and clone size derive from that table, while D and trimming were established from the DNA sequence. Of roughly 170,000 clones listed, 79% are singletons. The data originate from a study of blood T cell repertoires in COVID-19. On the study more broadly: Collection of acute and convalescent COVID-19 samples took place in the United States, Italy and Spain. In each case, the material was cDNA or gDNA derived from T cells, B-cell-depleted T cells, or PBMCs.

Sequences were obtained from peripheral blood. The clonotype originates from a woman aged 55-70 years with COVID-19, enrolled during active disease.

The CDR3 coding sequence is TGTGCCAGCAATGCACAGGGGAACTATGGCTACACCTTC. Protein: CASNAQGNYGYTF. V usage is TRBV28 and J usage is TRBJ1-2, with 7 bases identical to TRBD1. The germline gives CDR1 MDHEN, CDR2 SYDVKM. The CDR3 extends over 13 amino acids. Trimming at V came to 7 bases and at J to 2 bases, leaving 4 bases not matched to a gene.